The entry that follows covers one T cell receptor (beta chain) sequence. This clonotype has at least ten counts. The antigen this receptor binds is unknown. The sample holds no much larger clone one base away, and base qualities are not on file. Receptors were amplified or captured by multiplex PCR. TCRdb names Illumina HiSeq 2500 as the instrument used. TCRbeta libraries were constructed through three rounds of nested PCR with primers (Table S4) according to protocols adapted from ARM-PCR. PCR products of 200-500 bp were gel-excised and purified with the QIAquick gel extraction kit before sequencing. Regarding the original processing steps: Reads were cleaned using Trimmomatic, were merged into complete CDR3 sequences using FLASH, and were assigned to V(D)J germline segments using MiTCR. Clonal diversity was computed as the inverse Simpson's index with VDJtools. In-frame sequences without a premature stop codon were defined as productive reads. The public reads were quality trimmed at Q25 with fastp and then assembled into clones with MiXCR by TCRdb, keeping productive beta chains. CDR3 protein duplicates are merged, each entry listing the most common genes and DNA. The V and J calls here are based on TCRdb, not the publication. The sample records about 90,000 distinct CDR3 sequences, 65% to 80% of which are singletons. Just over 20% of the sample is held by the ten biggest clonotypes.

This record comes from a study of tumor and adjacent non-tumor tissue in lung cancer (dated by TCRdb to the late 2010s). In the study overall: Patients with adenocarcinoma (approximately 12), squamous cell carcinoma (2) and small cell lung cancer (1) were included in the cohort. The roughly 15 patients were aged roughly 30 to 80 years, included ten or so men and 5 women, and had TNM stage I to III disease. Sequencing produced more than 100,000,000 productive TCRbeta reads in total, an average of around 4.2 million reads per sample. The study compared bulk TCRbeta repertoires from lung tumor tissue and matched distant non-tumor lung tissue of some 16 lung cancer patients. Fewer than 35 paired specimens, one tumor and one normal lung sample per patient, were profiled by TCRbeta CDR3 sequencing.

Summary of the overall study and its limitations: Because peripheral blood was not sequenced, the blood TCRbeta repertoires of the lung cancer patients in the study went unexamined. Only about 15 patients were in the cohort, and the authors stated that larger samples and more detailed clinical data are needed. TCR diversity was significantly higher in younger patients, and higher tumor TCR diversity was associated with shorter overall and disease-free survival. The top 100 clones accounted for a significantly larger cumulative portion of the repertoire in normal lung than in tumor tissue. Tumor tissue showed significantly higher TCR diversity (inverse Simpson) than normal lung tissue, at roughly 390 vs 170 (P = 0.0075, Mann-Whitney U test). Neither the sequencing platform nor unique molecular identifiers are named or mentioned anywhere in the methods.

Bulk unsorted tissue served as the source for RNA extraction, and RNA quality was assessed using a NanoDrop ND-1000 and an Agilent 2100. Distant non-tumor tissue taken more than 3 cm from the tumor edge was used as the normal lung sample. Newly diagnosed lung cancer patients without prior chemotherapy who had been admitted for thoracic surgery in China between August and November 2014 were enrolled as donors. Anyone who had undergone radiotherapy or chemotherapy before, or who had another cancer at the same time, was left out of the study. Surgical tissue pieces of roughly 1-2 cm3 were preserved in RNAlater solution and stored at -80 °C until use. This clonotype originated in a woman between 45 and 65 years old with non-small cell lung cancer. The sample was distant non-tumor lung tissue.

The CDR3 corresponds to CASSGERDTDTQYF. The bases are TGCGCCAGCTCAGGGGAGCGGGATACAGATACGCAGTATTTT. Recombination linked TRBV10-1 to TRBJ2-3; the D gene is perhaps TRBD2, from 7 matching bases. V drops 8 bases and J drops 3 bases, leaving 15 bases in between. Per the germline V gene (reference sequence), WNHNN is the CDR1 and SYGVQD is the CDR2. From the cysteine through the phenylalanine, the CDR3 covers 14 amino acids. Only the CDR3 region is kept as DNA, spanning 42 bases read in frame from base 1.